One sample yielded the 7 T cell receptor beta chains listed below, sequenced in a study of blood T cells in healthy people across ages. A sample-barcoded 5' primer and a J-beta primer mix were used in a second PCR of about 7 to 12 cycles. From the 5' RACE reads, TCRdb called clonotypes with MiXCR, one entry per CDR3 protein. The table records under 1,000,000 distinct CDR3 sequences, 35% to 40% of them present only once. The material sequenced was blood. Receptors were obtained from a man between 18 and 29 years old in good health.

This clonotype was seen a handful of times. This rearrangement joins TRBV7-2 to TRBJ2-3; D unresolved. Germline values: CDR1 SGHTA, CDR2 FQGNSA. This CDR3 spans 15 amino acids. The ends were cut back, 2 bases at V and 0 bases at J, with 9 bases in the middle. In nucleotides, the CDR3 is TGTGCCAGCAGCTTAAGCATGGCTAGCACAGATACGCAGTATTTT. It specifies CASSLSMASTDTQYF.

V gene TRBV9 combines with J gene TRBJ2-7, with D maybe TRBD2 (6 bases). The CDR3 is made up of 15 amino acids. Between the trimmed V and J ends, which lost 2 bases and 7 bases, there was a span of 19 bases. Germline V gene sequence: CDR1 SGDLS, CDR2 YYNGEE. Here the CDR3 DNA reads TGTGCCAGCAGCGTGATCAGCGGGCGAGACAATGAGCAGTACTTC. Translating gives CASSVISGRDNEQYF.

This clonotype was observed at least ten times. The CDR3 reads CSGKPSGANVLTF. In DNA, the CDR3 is TGCAGTGGAAAGCCCTCTGGGGCCAACGTCCTGACTTTC. The V and J genes are TRBV20-1 and TRBJ2-6, with unresolved D. The CDR3 spans 13 residues. Looked up from germline, CDR1 is DFQATT and CDR2 is SNEGSKA (reference sequence). Trimming cost V 7 bases and J 0 bases, with 7 bases left between them.

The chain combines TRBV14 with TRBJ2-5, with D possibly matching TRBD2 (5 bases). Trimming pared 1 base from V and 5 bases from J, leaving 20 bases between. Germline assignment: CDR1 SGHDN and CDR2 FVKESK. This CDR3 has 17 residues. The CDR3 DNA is TGTGCCAGCAGCCAAGCTCCCTGGGCTAGCTTTCAGGAGACCCAGTACTTC. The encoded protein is CASSQAPWASFQETQYF.

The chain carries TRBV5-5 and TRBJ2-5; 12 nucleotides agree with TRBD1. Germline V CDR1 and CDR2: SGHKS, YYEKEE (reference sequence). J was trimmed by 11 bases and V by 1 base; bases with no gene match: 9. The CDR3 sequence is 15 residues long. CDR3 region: CASSLTGQGAKGQYF. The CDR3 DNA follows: TGTGCCAGCAGCTTGACGGGACAGGGGGCAAAAGGGCAGTACTTC.

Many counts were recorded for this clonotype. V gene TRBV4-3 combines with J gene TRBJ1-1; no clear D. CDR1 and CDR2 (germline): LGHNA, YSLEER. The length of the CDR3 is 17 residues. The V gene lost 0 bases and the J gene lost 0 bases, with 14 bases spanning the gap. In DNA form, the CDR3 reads TGCGCCAGCAGCCAAGATGGTCCGACCGGCATGAACACTGAAGCTTTCTTT. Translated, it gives CASSQDGPTGMNTEAFF.

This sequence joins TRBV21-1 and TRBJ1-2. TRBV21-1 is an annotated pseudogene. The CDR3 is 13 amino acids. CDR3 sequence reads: CASSKGNFVGYTF. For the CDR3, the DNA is TGTGCCAGCAGCAAGGGTAATTTTGTTGGCTACACCTTC.